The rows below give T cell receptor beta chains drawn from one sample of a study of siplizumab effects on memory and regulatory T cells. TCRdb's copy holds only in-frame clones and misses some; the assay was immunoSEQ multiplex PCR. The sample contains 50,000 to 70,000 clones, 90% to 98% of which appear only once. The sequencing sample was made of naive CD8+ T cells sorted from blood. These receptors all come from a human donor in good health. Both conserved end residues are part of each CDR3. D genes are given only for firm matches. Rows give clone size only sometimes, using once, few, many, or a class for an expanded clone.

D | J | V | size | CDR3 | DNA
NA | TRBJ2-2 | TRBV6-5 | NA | CASSYQPRNTGELFF | TGTGCCAGCAGTTACCAACCCAGGAACACCGGGGAGCTGTTTTTT
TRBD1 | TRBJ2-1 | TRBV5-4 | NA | CASSLGTGVVNEQFF | TGTGCCAGCAGCTTAGGGACAGGGGTAGTCAATGAGCAGTTCTTC
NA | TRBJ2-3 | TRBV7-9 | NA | CASGPSTDTQYF | TGTGCCAGCGGACCAAGCACAGATACGCAGTATTTT
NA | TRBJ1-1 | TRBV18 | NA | CASSNSRALFDTEAFF | TGTGCCAGCTCAAACTCCAGGGCTCTGTTTGACACTGAAGCTTTCTTT
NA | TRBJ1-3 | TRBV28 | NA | CASSHGDGYPGNTIYF | TGTGCCAGCAGTCACGGGGACGGATATCCTGGAAACACCATATATTTT
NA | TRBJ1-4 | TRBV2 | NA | CASIGRLGEKLFF | TGTGCCAGCATTGGAAGGCTAGGTGAAAAACTGTTTTTT
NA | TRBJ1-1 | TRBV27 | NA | CASSLQGSSEAFF | TGTGCCAGCAGTTTACAGGGTTCCAGTGAAGCTTTCTTT
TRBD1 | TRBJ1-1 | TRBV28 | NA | CASSSEGRQGIYTEAFF | TGTGCCAGCAGTTCAGAAGGGAGACAGGGTATATACACTGAAGCTTTCTTT
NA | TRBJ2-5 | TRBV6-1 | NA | CASSSDGGYQETQYF | TGTGCCAGCAGCTCAGATGGGGGTTACCAAGAGACCCAGTACTTC
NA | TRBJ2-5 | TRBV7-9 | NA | CASSLGQQETQYF | TGTGCCAGCAGCTTAGGGCAGCAAGAGACCCAGTACTTC
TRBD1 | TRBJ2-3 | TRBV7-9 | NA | CASSLGEGAWADTQYF | TGTGCCAGCAGCTTAGGTGAGGGGGCTTGGGCAGATACGCAGTATTTT
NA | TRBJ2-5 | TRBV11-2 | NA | CASSLEPGLLQETQYF | TGTGCCAGCAGCTTAGAGCCGGGGCTACTCCAAGAGACCCAGTACTTC
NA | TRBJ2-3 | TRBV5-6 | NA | CASSLTATGWTDTQYF | TGTGCCAGCAGCTTGACAGCTACCGGATGGACAGATACGCAGTATTTT
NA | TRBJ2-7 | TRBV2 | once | CASTSSGLALEQYF | TGTGCCAGCACCAGTTCCGGTCTAGCTCTCGAGCAGTACTTC
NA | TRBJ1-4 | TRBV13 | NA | CASSLGTTVELFF | TGTGCCAGCAGCCTCGGCACGACTGTGGAACTGTTTTTT
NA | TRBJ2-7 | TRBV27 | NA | CASSQGVIYEQYF | TGTGCCAGCAGTCAAGGGGTGATCTACGAGCAGTACTTC
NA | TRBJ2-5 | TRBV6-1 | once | CASSETQYF | TGTGCCAGCAGTGAAACCCAGTACTTC
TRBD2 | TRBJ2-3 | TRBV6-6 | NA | CASTAIAGGGTDTQYF | TGTGCCAGCACGGCCATAGCGGGGGGCGGAACAGATACGCAGTATTTT
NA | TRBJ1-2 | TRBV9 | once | CASSPGQPGGYTF | TGTGCCAGCAGCCCAGGACAGCCGGGGGGCTACACCTTC
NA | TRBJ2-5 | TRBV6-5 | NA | CASSYSTGETQYF | TGTGCCAGCAGTTACTCGACAGGAGAGACCCAGTACTTC
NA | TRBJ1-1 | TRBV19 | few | CASRPGWAEAFF | TGTGCCAGTAGACCCGGGTGGGCTGAAGCTTTCTTT
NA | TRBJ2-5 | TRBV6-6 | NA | CASGYWETQYF | TGTGCCAGCGGGTATTGGGAGACCCAGTACTTC
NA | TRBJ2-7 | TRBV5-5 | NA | CASSLYAAPYEQYF | TGTGCCAGCAGCTTGTATGCGGCTCCCTACGAGCAGTACTTC
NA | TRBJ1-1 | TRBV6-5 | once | CASSSVGGAEAFF | TGTGCCAGCAGCTCGGTAGGGGGGGCTGAAGCTTTCTTT
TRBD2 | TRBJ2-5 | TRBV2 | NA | CASSLSGGIQETQYF | TGTGCCAGCAGTCTTAGCGGGGGGATTCAAGAGACCCAGTACTTC
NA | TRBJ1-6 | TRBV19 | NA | CASSLGEVRGRPLHF | TGTGCCAGTAGTCTCGGGGAGGTTCGCGGCAGACCCCTCCACTTT
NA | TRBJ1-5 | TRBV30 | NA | CAWSNGGNQPQHF | TGTGCCTGGAGTAATGGGGGCAATCAGCCCCAGCATTTT
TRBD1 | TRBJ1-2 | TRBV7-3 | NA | CASSPTTGLLEGYTF | TGTGCCAGCAGCCCTACGACAGGGCTCCTAGAGGGCTACACCTTC
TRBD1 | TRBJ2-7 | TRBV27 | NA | CASSLEATGGHYEQYF | TGTGCCAGCAGTTTAGAGGCCACAGGGGGCCACTACGAGCAGTACTTC
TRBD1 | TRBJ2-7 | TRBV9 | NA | CASSPGQESYEQYF | TGTGCCAGCAGCCCGGGACAGGAGTCCTACGAGCAGTACTTC
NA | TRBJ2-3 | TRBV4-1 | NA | CASSHLIQETSSTDTQYF | TGCGCCAGCAGCCACCTAATTCAGGAGACGTCTAGCACAGATACGCAGTATTTT
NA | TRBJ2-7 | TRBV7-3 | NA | CASSSWGTLTREQYF | TGTGCCAGCAGCTCTTGGGGGACGCTCACCAGGGAGCAGTACTTC
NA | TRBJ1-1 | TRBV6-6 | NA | CASSLGVNTEAFF | TGTGCCAGCAGTCTGGGGGTGAACACTGAAGCTTTCTTT
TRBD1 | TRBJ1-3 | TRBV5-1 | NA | CASSPDRGPGNTIYF | TGCGCCAGCAGCCCGGACAGGGGGCCTGGAAACACCATATATTTT